The 6 T cell receptor beta chains below were found in one sample sequenced in a study of blood T cell repertoires in COVID-19. Sequencing was performed with immunoSEQ multiplex PCR; in TCRdb, only in-frame clones are kept and a portion is missing. The sample has fewer than 250,000 clones, approximately 90% seen once; the top ten hold more than 1.5%. Specimen: peripheral blood. All receptors come from a man in his 70s with acute or convalescent COVID-19.

V usage is TRBV5-1 and J usage is TRBJ1-2, with 7 bases lining up with TRBD1. The CDR3 loop spans 20 amino acids. J lost 3 bases, V lost 0 bases, and 20 bases had no gene match. Germline V gene sequence: CDR1 SGHRS, CDR2 YFSETQ. CDR3 sequence (DNA): TGCGCCAGCAGCTTGGGGTCCGGGACAGCACCAAATCGAAATGACTATGGCTACACCTTC. This encodes CASSLGSGTAPNRNDYGYTF.

As to this clone: The junction and the germline gene differ at one end; a read error may be behind it. The chain employs TRBV6-5 and TRBJ1-2, with D perhaps TRBD1 (6 bases). Germline V gene sequence: CDR1 MNHEY, CDR2 SVGAGI. The CDR3 sequence is 13 residues long. The CDR3 is CARSALGAGGYTF. The CDR3 DNA follows: TGTGCCCGCAGCGCGCTGGGGGCCGGGGGCTACACCTTC.

The chain has TRBV4-1 and TRBJ1-2; D unresolved. Trimming took 1 base from V and 8 from J, leaving 20 bases between them. CDR1 and CDR2 (germline): MGHRA, YSYEKL. This CDR3 region has 16 residues. The CDR3 loop is CASSQVNPGLRGGYTF. The CDR3 nucleotides read TGCGCCAGCAGCCAAGTTAACCCCGGGCTCCGGGGAGGCTACACCTTC.

The V call is TRBV3-1 (or the pseudogene TRBV3-2), the J call TRBJ2-7, with D perhaps matching TRBD2 (5 bases). CDR1 and CDR2 (germline): LGHDT, YNNKEL (reference sequence). The CDR3 has 14 amino acids. The V end lost 1 base, the J end lost 5 bases, and 12 bases lay between the germline ends. The CDR3 DNA follows: TGTGCCAGCAGCCAAGGAACTAGTACCCACGAGCAGTACTTC. Its translation is CASSQGTSTHEQYF.

The J gene is TRBJ1-5, the V gene TRBV15, with 9 bases aligning to TRBD1. Germline CDR1 and CDR2: LNHNV and YYDKDF (reference sequence). The CDR3 totals 16 residues. V shed 1 base, J shed 4 bases, and the junction held 5 bases outside the gene matches. CDR3 sequence reads: CATSRGGTGSNQPQHF. In DNA, the CDR3 is TGTGCCACCAGCAGAGGCGGGACAGGGAGTAATCAGCCCCAGCATTTT.

This clone appeared once. V is TRBV7-8 and J is TRBJ2-7; D uncertain. Germline V gene sequence: CDR1 SGHVS, CDR2 FQNEAQ. There are 12 residues in the CDR3. V dropped 7 bases and J dropped 5 bases, with 12 bases sitting between them. CDR3 in amino acids: CASTKARDEQYF. The DNA for the CDR3 is TGTGCCAGCACGAAGGCACGGGACGAGCAGTACTTC.